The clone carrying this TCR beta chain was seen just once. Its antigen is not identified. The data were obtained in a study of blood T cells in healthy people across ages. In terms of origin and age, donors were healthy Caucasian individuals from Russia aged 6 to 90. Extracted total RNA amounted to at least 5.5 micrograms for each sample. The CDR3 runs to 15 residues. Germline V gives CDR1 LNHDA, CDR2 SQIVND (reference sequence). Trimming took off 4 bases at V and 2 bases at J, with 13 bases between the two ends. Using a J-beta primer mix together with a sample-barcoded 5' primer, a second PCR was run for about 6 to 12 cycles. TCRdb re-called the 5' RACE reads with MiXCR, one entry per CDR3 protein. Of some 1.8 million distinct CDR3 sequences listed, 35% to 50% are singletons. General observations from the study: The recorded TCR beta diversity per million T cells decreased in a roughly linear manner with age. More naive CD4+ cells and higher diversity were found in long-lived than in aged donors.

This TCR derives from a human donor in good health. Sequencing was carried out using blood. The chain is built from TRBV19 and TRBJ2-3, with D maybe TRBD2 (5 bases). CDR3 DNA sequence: TGTGCCAGTAGTACCTTTACGGGGATCACAGATACGCAGTATTTT. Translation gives CASSTFTGITDTQYF.